The 30 T cell receptor beta chains given below trace back to one sample, sequenced in a study of OX40 agonist ivuxolimab in advanced cancers. The method was immunoSEQ multiplex PCR; TCRdb's version includes in-frame clones alone and lacks a portion of them. Of some 80,000 clones in the sample, just over 85% were seen once. The material was CD4+ or CD8+ T cells sorted from blood, obtained in a trial of the OX40 agonist ivuxolimab. Source of these receptors: an adult with an advanced solid tumor such as melanoma, head and neck, liver or kidney cancer.

The chain is built from TRBV15 and TRBJ2-3; either TRBD1 or TRBD2 may fit D (5 bases each). This CDR3 has 14 amino acids. V lost 5 bases to trimming and J lost 7 bases, with 16 bases between them. CDR1 is LNHNV and CDR2 is YYDKDF in the germline V gene (reference sequence). CDR3 loop: CATSPRRGLYTQYF. The DNA for the CDR3 is TGTGCCACCAGCCCTCGTCGGGGCTTATATACGCAGTATTTT.

V and J are TRBV7-9 and TRBJ1-4, with 9 positions matching TRBD1. From germline, CDR1 is SEHNR and CDR2 FQNEAQ (reference sequence). The V and J ends lost 3 bases and 7 bases, in that order; junction bases with no gene match: 6. This CDR3 has 15 amino acids. In DNA form, the CDR3 reads TGTGCCAGCAGCTTGGAGGGACAGGGTGGTGAAAAACTGTTTTTT. It encodes CASSLEGQGGEKLFF.

The rearrangement joins TRBV6-6 to TRBJ1-2; weak D call: TRBD1 (6 bases). The CDR3 totals 12 residues. Germline CDR1 reads MNHNY; CDR2 reads SVGAGI (reference sequence). V lost 7 bases to trimming and J lost 7 bases, with 13 bases between them. The CDR3 DNA is TGTGCCAGCACCACCGGGGGGCTTGGCTACACCTTC. This codes for CASTTGGLGYTF.

The CDR3 spells CASSFRGEQYF. DNA for the CDR3: TGTGCCAGCAGCTTTCGGGGGGAGCAGTACTTC. The chain combines TRBV5-6 with TRBJ2-7, with D possibly TRBD2 on 6 matching bases. V lost 2 bases, J lost 7 bases, and 7 bases lay in between. The V gene's germline CDR1 is SGHDT and CDR2 YYEEEE. The CDR3 length is 11 residues. The full variable domain, its missing parts supplied by reference TRBV5-6 and TRBJ2-7, is DAGVTQSPTHLIKTRGQQVTLRCSPKSGHDTVSWYQQALGQGPQFIFQYYEEEERQRGNFPDRFSGHQFPNYSSELNVNALLLGDSALYLCASSFRGEQYFGPGTRLTVT.

V usage is TRBV7-8 and J usage is TRBJ1-5, with TRBD1 matching 7 bases. Germline assignment: CDR1 SGHVS and CDR2 FQNEAQ. The CDR3 is 15 amino acids. The V and J ends lost 4 bases and 7 bases, in that order; junction bases with no gene match: 10. CDR3: CASSYQRQGGQPQHF. In DNA form, the CDR3 reads TGTGCCAGCAGCTATCAGCGGCAGGGGGGCCAGCCCCAGCATTTT.

The chain recombines TRBV29-1 with TRBJ2-5, with TRBD2 matching over 9 bases. The V and J ends lost 8 bases and 5 bases, in that order; junction bases with no gene match: 12. Germline V lookup: CDR1 SQVTM, CDR2 ANQGSEA. The CDR3 totals 14 residues. The CDR3 region has the DNA TGCAGCCTAGGGCGGGGGGGACTCGTGGAGACCCAGTACTTC. Its translation: CSLGRGGLVETQYF.

In this sample, this clone turned up once. The chain employs TRBV7-6 and TRBJ2-1; 13 bases match TRBD2. V was pared by 4 bases and J by 9 bases, with 9 bases of the junction left unmatched. The CDR3 runs 16 residues. In germline, CDR1 is SGHVS, CDR2 FNYEAQ. The CDR3, as DNA: TGTGCCAGCAGCTCCACTAGCGGGGGGGTTAGCGGTGAGCAGTTCTTC. It specifies CASSSTSGGVSGEQFF.

This clone was detected only once. V usage is TRBV20-1 and J usage is TRBJ1-4, with unresolved D. Germline loops: CDR1 DFQATT, CDR2 SNEGSKA (reference sequence). CDR3 length: 11 amino acids. Trimming removed 6 bases at V and 4 bases at J, with 6 bases between. This CDR3 is CSAQNNEKLFF. CDR3 DNA: TGCAGTGCCCAGAATAATGAAAAACTGTTTTTT.

This clone has just a few counts. The rearrangement uses TRBV16 and TRBJ2-3, with a tentative D call TRBD2 (6 bases). Germline CDR1 is KGHSY and CDR2 is FQNENV. V was trimmed by 5 bases and J by 0 bases, leaving 12 bases between them. This CDR3 has 15 amino acids. CDR3 loop: CASSFGLLSTDTQYF. CDR3 coding DNA: TGTGCCAGCAGCTTCGGACTACTGAGCACAGATACGCAGTATTTT.

This clone was seen just once. The CDR3 loop reads CASSIGWGNNEQFF. In nucleotides, the CDR3 is TGTGCCAGTAGTATTGGGTGGGGGAACAATGAGCAGTTCTTC. This chain connects TRBV19 to TRBJ2-1, with D perhaps being TRBD1 or TRBD2 (5 bases each). V was clipped by 3 bases and J by 5 bases, with 11 bases between them. The length of the CDR3 is 14 residues. Germline CDR1 reads LNHDA; CDR2 reads SQIVND (reference sequence).

The chain employs TRBV28 and TRBJ2-2, with a tentative D call TRBD2 (6 bases). The V and J ends lost 7 bases and 5 bases respectively, with 20 bases between them. The CDR3 is 16 amino acids. From germline, CDR1 is MDHEN and CDR2 SYDVKM. CDR3 in amino acids: CASIGRWGAVTGELFF. DNA for the CDR3: TGTGCCAGCATAGGGAGGTGGGGTGCCGTAACCGGGGAGCTGTTTTTT. Using reference TRBV28 and TRBJ2-2 for the parts outside the CDR3, the full variable domain is DVKVTQSSRYLVKRTGEKVFLECVQDMDHENMFWYRQDPGLGLRLIYFSYDVKMKEKGDIPEGYSVSREKKERFSLILESASTNQTSMYLCASIGRWGAVTGELFFGEGSRLTVL.

This chain connects TRBV28 to TRBJ1-2; D not resolved. The ends were cut back, 3 bases at V and 8 bases at J, with 7 bases in the middle. CDR3 length equals 11 residues. Germline values: CDR1 MDHEN, CDR2 SYDVKM. The CDR3 coding sequence is TGTGCCAGCAGTTTTGGAAGCGGCTACACCTTC. It specifies CASSFGSGYTF.

CDR3 protein: CASSGTTGASSRNSPLHF. The CDR3, as DNA: TGTGCCAGCAGCGGCACGACAGGGGCTTCCTCTAGGAATTCACCCCTCCACTTT. The V gene is TRBV7-9, the J gene TRBJ1-6; 8 bases line up with TRBD1. The CDR3 has 18 residues. V dropped 5 bases and J dropped 7; count of bases not matched to a gene: 16. The germline V gene encodes CDR1 SEHNR and CDR2 FQNEAQ (reference sequence).

This chain's CDR3 is CASGAGPGGTEAFF. The CDR3 nucleotides read TGTGCCAGTGGGGCAGGGCCAGGGGGCACTGAAGCTTTCTTT. This sequence joins TRBV9 and TRBJ1-1, with 7 bases that match TRBD1. CDR1 is SGDLS and CDR2 is YYNGEE in the germline V gene. The CDR3 loop spans 14 amino acids. V shed 8 bases, J shed 4 bases, and the junction held 11 bases outside the gene matches.

The chain is built from TRBV5-1 and TRBJ1-3, with TRBD1 identical over 8 bases. CDR1 is SGHRS, CDR2 YFSETQ, per germline. The CDR3 has 15 residues. V gave up 4 bases and J gave up 4 bases; unmatched junction bases: 7. The CDR3 region has the DNA TGCGCCAGCAGCCTGATTGGACAGGGAGGAAACACCATATATTTT. Amino acids: CASSLIGQGGNTIYF. The whole variable domain, filled in from reference TRBV5-1 and TRBJ1-3, reads KAGVTQTPRYLIKTRGQQVTLSCSPISGHRSVSWYQQTPGQGLQFLFEYFSETQRNKGNFPGRFSGRQFSNSRSEMNVSTLELGDSALYLCASSLIGQGGNTIYFGEGSWLTVV.

This chain joins TRBV18 and TRBJ2-1, with 11 bases that match TRBD2. J lost 2 bases, V lost 5 bases, and 11 bases had no gene match. CDR1 and CDR2 from the germline V gene are KGHSH and LQKENI. This CDR3 contains 18 residues. CDR3 region: CASSSLGTSGDAYNEQFF. CDR3 sequence (DNA): TGTGCCAGCTCATCCCTCGGGACTAGCGGTGATGCCTACAATGAGCAGTTCTTC.

DNA for the CDR3: TGTGCCAGCAGTTTAGGAAGACAGGGGGCGAGGCATTTT. It specifies CASSLGRQGARHF. This chain joins TRBV28 and TRBJ1-5, with 10 bases that match TRBD1. This CDR3 is 13 amino acids long. Germline-derived CDR1 and CDR2 are MDHEN and SYDVKM. V was clipped by 2 bases and J by 15 bases; unmatched bases: 7.

A note on this clone: The same CDR3 arises from other DNA sequences in this sample as well. This rearrangement joins TRBV6-6 to TRBJ1-5; D may be TRBD1 (6 bases). In germline, CDR1 is MNHNY, CDR2 SVGAGI (reference sequence). V was trimmed by 6 bases and J by 4 bases, leaving 10 bases between them. CDR3 length: 13 amino acids. CDR3 amino acids: CASSPDRNQPQHF. In DNA, the CDR3 is TGTGCCAGCAGCCCGGACAGAAATCAGCCCCAGCATTTT.

This chain joins TRBV4-1 and TRBJ1-1; D is possibly TRBD1 (5 bases). CDR1 MGHRA and CDR2 YSYEKL come from the germline V gene. Trimming removed 2 bases from V and 0 bases from J, with 16 bases in between. The CDR3 is made up of 17 amino acids. CDR3 amino acids: CASSQNTWGLMNTEAFF. CDR3 DNA: TGCGCCAGCAGCCAAAACACCTGGGGGTTAATGAACACTGAAGCTTTCTTT.

This chain joins TRBV28 and TRBJ2-2; unclear D gene. The CDR3 runs 13 residues. CDR1 is MDHEN and CDR2 is SYDVKM in the germline V gene. V was shortened by 6 bases and J by 5 bases, with 10 bases between the two germline ends. The DNA for the CDR3 is TGTGCCAGCAGACTACAGAGTACCGGGGAGCTGTTTTTT. It specifies CASRLQSTGELFF.

The DNA of the CDR3 is TGTGCCAGCTCACCACGTACAGGCCAAGACTCTACGGGCTACACCTTC. This translates into CASSPRTGQDSTGYTF. The chain links TRBV18 to TRBJ1-2, with D possibly being TRBD1 (5 bases). The germline V gene has CDR1 KGHSH and CDR2 LQKENI. The CDR3 extends over 16 amino acids. V was shortened by 1 base and J by 8 bases, with 20 bases between the two germline ends.

The chain recombines TRBV11-2 with TRBJ2-1, with D hard to call. V lost 5 bases, J lost 1 base, and 12 bases lay in between. Germline V CDR1 and CDR2: SGHAT, FQNNGV. This CDR3 region has 15 residues. CDR3 residues: CASSTSDPSYNEQFF. For the CDR3, the DNA is TGTGCCAGCAGCACCAGTGACCCTTCCTACAATGAGCAGTTCTTC.

V gene TRBV5-4 combines with J gene TRBJ1-5; tentatively, D is TRBD1 (6 bases). Germline CDR1 and CDR2: SGHNT and YYREEE (reference sequence). The CDR3 extends over 17 amino acids. Trimming cost V 1 base and J 4 bases, with 18 bases left between them. CDR3 in DNA: TGTGCCAGCAGCTTGATTAGGTCGGGGGCGGGAAATCAGCCCCAGCATTTT. Protein sequence: CASSLIRSGAGNQPQHF.

The chain carries TRBV4-2 and TRBJ2-3, with 11 positions matching TRBD2. This CDR3 has 15 amino acids. The J segment lost 11 bases and the V segment lost 0 bases, leaving 7 bases of the junction unmatched. The V gene's germline CDR1 is LGHNA and CDR2 YNFKEQ. The CDR3 DNA sequence: TGTGCCAGCAGCCAAGACCTAGCGGGGGGTCGAAAGCAGTATTTT. Encoded protein: CASSQDLAGGRKQYF.

The chain couples TRBV7-2 to TRBJ1-5; a possible D gene is TRBD1 (5 bases). V was clipped by 5 bases and J by 5 bases, with 13 bases between them. This CDR3 spans 14 amino acids. Germline loops: CDR1 SGHTA, CDR2 FQGNSA. The CDR3 nucleotides are TGTGCCAGCAGCCACGGACACCCCGATCAGCCCCAGCATTTT. This encodes CASSHGHPDQPQHF.

The chain couples TRBV30 to TRBJ1-2; weak D call: TRBD1 (6 bases). The V and J ends lost 4 bases and 5 bases respectively, with 17 bases between them. The germline V gene has CDR1 GTSNPN and CDR2 SVGIG (reference sequence). The CDR3 is made up of 14 amino acids. The CDR3, as DNA: TGTGCCTGGACCCCTGGACAGCTTTCATATGGCTACACCTTC. Its translation: CAWTPGQLSYGYTF. Together with reference TRBV30 and TRBJ1-2, the CDR3 gives the full variable domain: SQTIHQWPATLVQPVGSPLSLECTVEGTSNPNLYWYRQAAGRGLQLLFYSVGIGQISSEVPQNLSASRPQDRQFILSSKKLLLSDSGFYLCAWTPGQLSYGYTFGSGTRLTVV.

The rearrangement joins TRBV2 to TRBJ1-2, with a weak D call TRBD1 (6 bases). This CDR3 is 18 amino acids long. V gave up 2 bases and J gave up 8 bases, with 27 bases separating them. Germline-derived CDR1 and CDR2 are SNHLY and FYNNEI. DNA of the CDR3: TGTGCCAGCAGTGAATTGGGAGGGGGTAGCCTCCAAAGAGGAGGCTACACCTTC. Its protein is CASSELGGGSLQRGGYTF.

The gene calls are TRBV4-2 and TRBJ2-5; no clear D gene. V shed 4 bases and J shed 5 bases, with 14 bases lying between them. The germline CDR1 and CDR2 sequences are LGHNA and YNFKEQ. The CDR3 runs to 14 residues. The CDR3 DNA sequence: TGTGCCAGCAGCCCAATCCCAGAGGAGGAGACCCAGTACTTC. Protein product: CASSPIPEEETQYF.

V usage is TRBV5-4 and J usage is TRBJ1-1; D is possibly TRBD1 (5 bases). Trimming stripped 0 bases from V and 1 base from J, with 13 bases between. Germline-derived CDR1 and CDR2 are SGHNT and YYREEE (reference sequence). The CDR3 is made up of 16 amino acids. CDR3 nucleotide sequence: TGTGCCAGCAGCTTGGGTGGTCGGGGCCAGAACACTGAAGCTTTCTTT. Translating gives CASSLGGRGQNTEAFF. Variable domain in full (rest from reference TRBV5-4 and TRBJ1-1): ETGVTQSPTHLIKTRGQQVTLRCSSQSGHNTVSWYQQALGQGPQFIFQYYREEENGRGNFPPRFSGLQFPNYSSELNVNALELDDSALYLCASSLGGRGQNTEAFFGQGTRLTVV.

The chain joins TRBV13 to TRBJ1-3; 10 nucleotides align to TRBD1. This CDR3 spans 17 amino acids. V lost 3 bases, J lost 0 bases, and 5 bases stayed unmatched. Germline V CDR1 and CDR2: PRHDT, FYEKMQ (reference sequence). In DNA form, the CDR3 reads TGTGCCAGCAGCTTCCCAGACAGGGGGCTCTCTGGAAACACCATATATTTT. Amino acids: CASSFPDRGLSGNTIYF.